This T cell receptor (beta chain) was identified during a study of blood T cell repertoires in COVID-19. Original processing notes: How many nucleated cells were present was estimated from reference gene primer amplification. Method: immunoSEQ multiplex PCR; TCRdb's copy keeps in-frame clones and lacks some. V and J calls and clone size are given by that table; D and trimming were obtained from the DNA. Here the sample spans 200,000 to 250,000 clones, 65% to 85% being singletons. V lost 3 bases, J lost 8 bases, and 14 bases lay in between. The length of the CDR3 is 14 residues. In germline, CDR1 is SNHLY, CDR2 FYNNEI. This clone was found once.

This receptor was identified in a woman in her sixties who had recovered from COVID-19. Sequencing was done on a sample of PBMCs or T cells enriched from blood (not recorded which). The chain joins TRBV2 to TRBJ2-1; TRBD2 is a possible D gene (6 bases). DNA for the CDR3: TGTGCCAGCAGTGAGTCCCGGAGGGGTGATGAGCAGTTCTTC. This sequence encodes CASSESRRGDEQFF.